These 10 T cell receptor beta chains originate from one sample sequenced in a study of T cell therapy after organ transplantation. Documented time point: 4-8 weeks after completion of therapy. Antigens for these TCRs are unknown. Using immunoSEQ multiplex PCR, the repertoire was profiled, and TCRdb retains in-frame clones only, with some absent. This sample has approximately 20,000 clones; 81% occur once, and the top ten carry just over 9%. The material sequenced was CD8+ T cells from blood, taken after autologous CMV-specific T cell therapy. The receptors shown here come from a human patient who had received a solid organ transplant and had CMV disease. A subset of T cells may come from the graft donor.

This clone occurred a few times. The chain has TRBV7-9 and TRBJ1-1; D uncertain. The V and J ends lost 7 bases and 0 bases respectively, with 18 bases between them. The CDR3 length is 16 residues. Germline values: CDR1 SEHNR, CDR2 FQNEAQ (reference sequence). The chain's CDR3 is CASTNPPVDLNTEAFF. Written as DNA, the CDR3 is TGTGCCAGCACCAACCCCCCCGTGGACCTGAACACTGAAGCTTTCTTT.

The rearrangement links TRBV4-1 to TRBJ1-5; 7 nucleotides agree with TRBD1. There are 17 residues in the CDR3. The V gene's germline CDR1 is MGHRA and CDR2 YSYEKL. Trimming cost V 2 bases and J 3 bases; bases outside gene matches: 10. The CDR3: CASSQSQRTGINQPQHF. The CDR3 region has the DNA TGCGCCAGCAGCCAATCCCAGAGGACAGGTATCAATCAGCCCCAGCATTTT.

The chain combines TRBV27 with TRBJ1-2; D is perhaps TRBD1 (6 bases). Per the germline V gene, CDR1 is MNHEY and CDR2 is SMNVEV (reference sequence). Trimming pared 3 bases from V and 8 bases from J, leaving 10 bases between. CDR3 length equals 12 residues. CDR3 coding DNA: TGTGCCAGCAGTTTCGGGGGCGGCGGCTACACCTTC. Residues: CASSFGGGGYTF.

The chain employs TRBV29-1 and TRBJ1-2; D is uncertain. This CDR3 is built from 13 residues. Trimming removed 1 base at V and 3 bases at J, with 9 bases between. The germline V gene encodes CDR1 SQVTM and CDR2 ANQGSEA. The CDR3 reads CSVEVSGYYGYTF. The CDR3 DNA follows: TGCAGCGTTGAAGTGTCGGGCTACTATGGCTACACCTTC.

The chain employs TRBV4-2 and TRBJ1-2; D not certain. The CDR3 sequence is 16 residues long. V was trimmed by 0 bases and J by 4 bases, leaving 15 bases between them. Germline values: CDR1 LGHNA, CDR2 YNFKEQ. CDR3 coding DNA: TGTGCCAGCAGCCAAGATGGGCAATCATTCGTCTATGGCTACACCTTC. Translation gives CASSQDGQSFVYGYTF.

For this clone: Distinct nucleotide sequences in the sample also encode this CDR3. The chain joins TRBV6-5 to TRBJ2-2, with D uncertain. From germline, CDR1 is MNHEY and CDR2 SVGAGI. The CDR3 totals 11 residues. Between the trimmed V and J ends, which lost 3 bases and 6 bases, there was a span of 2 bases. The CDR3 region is CASSYPGELFF. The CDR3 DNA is TGTGCCAGCAGTTATCCCGGGGAGCTGTTTTTT.

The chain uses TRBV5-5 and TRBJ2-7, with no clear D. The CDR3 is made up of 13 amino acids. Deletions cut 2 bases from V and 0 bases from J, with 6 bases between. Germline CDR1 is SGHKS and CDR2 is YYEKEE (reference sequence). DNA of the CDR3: TGTGCCAGCAGCTTCCCAGCCTCCTACGAGCAGTACTTC. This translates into CASSFPASYEQYF.

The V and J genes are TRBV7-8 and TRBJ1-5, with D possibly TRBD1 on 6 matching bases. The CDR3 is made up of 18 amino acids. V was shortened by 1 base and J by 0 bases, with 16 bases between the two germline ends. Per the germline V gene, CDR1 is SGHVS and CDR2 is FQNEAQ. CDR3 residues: CASSLGTGGLYSNQPQHF. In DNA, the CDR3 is TGTGCCAGCAGCTTAGGAACTGGGGGCTTATATAGCAATCAGCCCCAGCATTTT.

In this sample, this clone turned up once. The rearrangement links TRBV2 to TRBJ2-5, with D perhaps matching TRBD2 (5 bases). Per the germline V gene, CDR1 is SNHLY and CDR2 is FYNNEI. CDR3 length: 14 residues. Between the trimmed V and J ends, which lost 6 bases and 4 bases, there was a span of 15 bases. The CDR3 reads CASRAAGGLETQYF. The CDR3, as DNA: TGTGCCAGCAGGGCAGCCGGCGGGCTAGAGACCCAGTACTTC.

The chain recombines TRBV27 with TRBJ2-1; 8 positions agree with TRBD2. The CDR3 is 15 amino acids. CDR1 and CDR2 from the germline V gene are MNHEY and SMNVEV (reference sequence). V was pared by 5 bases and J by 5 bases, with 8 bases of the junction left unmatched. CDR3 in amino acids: CASSIWGGLDNEQFF. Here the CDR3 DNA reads TGTGCCAGCAGTATTTGGGGGGGACTAGACAATGAGCAGTTCTTC.